This T cell receptor (beta chain) derives from a study of shared clonotypes between healthy human individuals (dated by TCRdb to between 2020 and 2021). Study-level background: Three men and two women, aged 18 to 49 years, made up the cohort. Per donor, three plates each were used for CD4 naive and CD4 memory, two for CD8 naive, and one for CD8 memory. To estimate repertoire size and how much clonotypes are shared between individuals, the study performed deep sequencing of blood TCR repertoires from five healthy adults. To increase sequencing depth and limit assay-specific biases, different laboratories used diverse techniques to prepare libraries and sequence TCR repertoires. Between about 0.85 and 9.5 billion PBMCs per donor were obtained by leukapheresis.

CDR1 and CDR2, per the germline V gene, are MNHNS and SASEGT. From cysteine to phenylalanine, the CDR3 is 14 amino acids long. The entry retains the CDR3 DNA only, 42 bases that are in frame from base 1. V and J lose 1 base and 4 bases, and a span of 10 bases separates them. CD8 naive samples consisted of CD45RO-negative cells that were positively selected for CCR7, yielding a CD45RA+CCR7+ population without TemRA cells. The donors were healthy, HIV-negative adults who had no recently reported acute infections or vaccinations. Every donor was a Caucasian adult residing in Nashville, Tennessee, USA. Blood was collected by leukapheresis, and PBMCs were isolated by Ficoll-Histopaque density gradient centrifugation and then cryopreserved in liquid nitrogen vapor phase. Analytical flow cytometry was used to check the purity and quantity of every magnetically sorted T cell population. Each sorted fraction had its genomic DNA isolated and then quantified by UV absorbance on a Nanodrop 2000c.

To note about this clone: Its antigen remains unidentified. Nothing much larger sits one base from this clone, and base qualities are not available.

TCR CDR3 regions were amplified from genomic DNA by multiplex PCR using the deep immunoSEQ assay. Extracted genomic DNA from each cell subset was spread evenly across all wells of several immunoSEQ 96-well plates, with each plate serving as a replicate. Each replicate PCR for sorted subsets received roughly 0.2 ug genomic DNA, equal to about 30,000 T cell genomes. Purified libraries were quantified with a Qubit 3.0 fluorometer, sized on a Bioanalyzer 2100, and re-quantified with the KAPA Library Quantification kit. Every immunoSEQ 96-well plate was sequenced on a dedicated single-read 150-cycle Illumina NextSeq 550 flow cell. Regarding the original processing steps: The immunoSEQ output contained only junctional sequences without quality scores, so filtering could not match that applied to full-length reads. To assign V/J genes and CDR3, sequences were annotated using PyIR, a Python wrapper for IgBLAST v1.9, with IMGT germline references. Reads were filtered out if the reads had weak V/J assignments (E-value above 1e-6), no CDR3, stop codons, out-of-frame junctions, or ambiguous translated residues. A V3J clonotype was defined by an identical inferred V gene, J gene, and CDR3 amino acid sequence. Percentage overlap between repertoires was calculated by dividing the number of shared unique clonotypes by the size of the smaller repertoire. Three approaches were used to assess repertoire richness: RTK rarefaction, the Chao1 estimator, and Recon v2.1 estimates of unobserved clonotypes. Generation probabilities were computed with OLGA for all TCRbeta clonotypes obtained by the gDNA method from a handful of donors. What TCRdb holds here is the immuneACCESS table cut down to in-frame rearrangements. Part of the clones is not present; checked against another copy, under half of the missing clones reflect an unresolved V gene, and the others are unexplained. V and J calls and clone size come straight from that table; D and trimming were deduced from the DNA. The sample table contains around 550,000 clones; only one count was recorded for about 95% of them. About 0.11% of the sample rests with the top ten.

The paper's findings and limits, for the study overall: Higher generation probabilities were observed for clonotypes shared by all four sorted-subset donors than for non-shared clonotypes. About 5% of naive CD4, 3.5% of naive CD8, about 2.1% of memory CD4, and about 0.4% of memory CD8 clonotypes were shared across a few donors. The genetic and exposure-history diversity represented was limited by the small number of donors. Incomplete sequencing was indicated by rarefaction of sorted-subset datasets, despite the large sequencing depth. Larger estimated clonotype richness was generally found for naive subsets than for memory subsets. Pairwise subsampling led to the expectation that sequencing depth would affect the degree of clonotype sharing among donors. Sampling was restricted to blood, and TCR repertoires in tissue are likely to differ from TCR repertoires in blood.

The TCR sequence derives from a woman in her thirties in good health. Rearrangement joined TRBV6-1 to TRBJ1-2; no D gene is confidently identified. Material: naive CD8+ T cells sorted from blood. In the paper's terms, the cell subset or site label means: CD45RA+CCR7+. The CDR3 protein is CASSEGPRSYGYTF. The DNA sequence follows: TGTGCCAGCAGTGAAGGACCGAGGAGCTATGGCTACACCTTC.